The subject of this entry is one T cell receptor (beta chain). What it binds is unknown. V lost 10 bases and J 3 bases, leaving 14 bases between the germline ends. The CDR3 is 13 amino acids. This sample was included in a study of CD8 T cells in ankylosing spondylitis. Study-level findings and limits: Clones linked to disease, bearing a CD8+ phenotype, were relatively rare in peripheral blood. The study identified a TCR beta motif of under ten highly homologous variants that appeared characteristic of ankylosing spondylitis blood. Prior work had noted some motif variants in reactive arthritis blood and synovial fluid.

Making the TCR beta libraries involved quantitative 5'-RACE with molecular barcodes. TCRdb fed the 5' RACE reads into MiXCR, producing one record per CDR3 protein. The repertoire includes hundreds of thousands of distinct CDR3 sequences, 20% of them detected once, and roughly 7.3% sits in the top ten. The clonotype was recovered from a male donor with ankylosing spondylitis or in good health (not recorded which). This chain uses TRBV12-3 or TRBV12-4 with TRBJ2-3, with D uncertain. The specimen was blood, either unsorted or a sorted T cell fraction (not recorded which). The CDR3 here is CATRRLGTDTQYF. In DNA, the CDR3 is TGTGCCACCCGGCGGCTAGGGACAGATACGCAGTATTTT.